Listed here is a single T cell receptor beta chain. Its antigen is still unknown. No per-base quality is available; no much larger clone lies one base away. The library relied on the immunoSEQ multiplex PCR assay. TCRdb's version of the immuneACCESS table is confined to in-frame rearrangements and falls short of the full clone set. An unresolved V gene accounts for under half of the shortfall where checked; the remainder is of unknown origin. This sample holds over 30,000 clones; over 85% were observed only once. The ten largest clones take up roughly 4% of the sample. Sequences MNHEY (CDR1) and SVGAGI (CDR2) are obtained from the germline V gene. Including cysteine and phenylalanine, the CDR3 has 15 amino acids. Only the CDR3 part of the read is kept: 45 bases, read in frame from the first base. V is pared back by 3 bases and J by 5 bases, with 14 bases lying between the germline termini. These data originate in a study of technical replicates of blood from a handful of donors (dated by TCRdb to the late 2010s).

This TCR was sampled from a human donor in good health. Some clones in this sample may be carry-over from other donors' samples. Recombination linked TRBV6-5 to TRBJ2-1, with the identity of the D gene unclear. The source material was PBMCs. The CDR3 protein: CASSYLKRDHNEQFF. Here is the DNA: TGTGCCAGCAGTTATTTGAAGCGAGACCACAATGAGCAGTTCTTC.